The rows below give T cell receptor beta chains drawn from one sample of a study of T cells after yellow fever vaccination. TCRdb analysed the 5' RACE reads with MiXCR anew, one entry per CDR3 protein. Among around 610,000 distinct CDR3 sequences listed, roughly 14% were seen once. The input for sequencing was PBMCs, taken on the day of the yellow fever booster vaccination. The receptors stem from a man in his thirties or forties who received the YFV17D yellow fever vaccine. Each CDR3 is given with its conserved first and last residue. Each record gives: V gene, J gene, D gene, clone size, CDR3 DNA, CDR3 protein. D genes are given only for firm matches. Clone size, where shown, is once, few, many, or a class for clones that have expanded.

TRBV5-5	TRBJ2-3	-	-	TGTGCCAGCAGCTTGGCCCCGGCGGGGTCCAGCACAGATACGCAGTATTTT	CASSLAPAGSSTDTQYF
TRBV7-8	TRBJ1-1	TRBD1	many	TGTGCCAGCAGCCCCAAGGACAGGTTGCTGAACACTGAAGCTTTCTTT	CASSPKDRLLNTEAFF
TRBV12-3/TRBV12-4	TRBJ1-4	-	many	TGTGCCAGCAGCCTGTCTGCAACTAATGAAAAACTGTTTTTT	CASSLSATNEKLFF
TRBV18	TRBJ2-1	-	few	TGTGCCAGCTCACCAGGGGAAAGCAACAATGAGCAGTTCTTC	CASSPGESNNEQFF
TRBV19	TRBJ2-1	TRBD2	-	TGTGCCAGTAGTGCCTGGACTAGCGGGAGTGGGCTGAATGAGCAGTTCTTC	CASSAWTSGSGLNEQFF
TRBV7-9	TRBJ2-1	-	many	TGTGCCAGCAGCTTGGACAGTGTGAATGAGCAGTTCTTC	CASSLDSVNEQFF
TRBV10-3	TRBJ2-1	-	few	TGTGCCATCAGTGAGTCTGGTTTACGCAATGAGCAGTTCTTC	CAISESGLRNEQFF
TRBV20-1	TRBJ2-7	TRBD1	few	TGCAGTCCGGGACAGGGCACCTACGAGCAGTACTTC	CSPGQGTYEQYF
TRBV6-5	TRBJ2-5	-	-	TGTGCCAGCAGTTACTCGACCCGGCGGCGGATGGAGACCCAGTACTTC	CASSYSTRRRMETQYF
TRBV29-1	TRBJ1-3	-	few	TGCAGCGTTGAAAAACAGGGAGGTGGAAACACCATATATTTT	CSVEKQGGGNTIYF
TRBV14	TRBJ2-5	TRBD2	few	TGTGCCAGCAGCCAGCTAGCGGGATTAGCTGAGACCCAGTACTTC	CASSQLAGLAETQYF
TRBV30	TRBJ2-7	-	-	TGTGCCTGGAGTGCCCTCGGGTTTGACCTACAAAGCTACGAGCAGTACTTC	CAWSALGFDLQSYEQYF
TRBV15	TRBJ2-5	-	many	TGTGCCACCAGCAGAGGGGGGGGGCAGCAAGAGACCCAGTACTTC	CATSRGGGQQETQYF
TRBV13	TRBJ2-7	-	-	TGTGCCAGCACCTCCCCCCAGACTTTGAGCTACGAGCAGTACTTC	CASTSPQTLSYEQYF
TRBV6-2/TRBV6-3	TRBJ2-1	-	-	TGTGCCACCCTTAATGGTAAGGCGGGACACGGCGAGCAGTTCTTC	CATLNGKAGHGEQFF
TRBV11-3	TRBJ2-2	TRBD2	few	TGTGCCAGCAGCTTAGAGAAGCTAGCGGGAGTCCCCCGGGAGCTGTTTTTT	CASSLEKLAGVPRELFF
TRBV18	TRBJ2-2	-	few	TGTGCCAGCTCACCCATATTGACCATCGGGGAGCTGTTTTTT	CASSPILTIGELFF
TRBV5-1	TRBJ2-3	-	many	TGCGCCAGCAGCTTGGACGTCGGGATCACGCAGTATTTT	CASSLDVGITQYF
TRBV20-1	TRBJ2-7	TRBD1	few	TGCAGTGCCCATGGGGACAGCGGTTACGAGCAGTACTTC	CSAHGDSGYEQYF
TRBV29-1	TRBJ1-1	-	few	TGCAGCGTTGAACCGACGGGGAACACTGAAGCTTTCTTT	CSVEPTGNTEAFF
TRBV6-1	TRBJ2-6	-	few	TGTGCCAGCAGGTCAGGGATATCTGGGGCCAACGTCCTGACTTTC	CASRSGISGANVLTF
TRBV11-2	TRBJ2-3	-	few	TGTGCCAGCAGCTTAGTACCCCGGGGGCTAGCGCGAACAGATACGCAGTATTTT	CASSLVPRGLARTDTQYF
TRBV14	TRBJ2-5	TRBD1	-	TGTGCCAGCAGCCTTCGGACAGGGTGGGGAGAGACCCAGTACTTC	CASSLRTGWGETQYF
TRBV7-3	TRBJ2-2	TRBD1	-	TGTGCCACGGGACAGGGGGCAGGAACCGGGGAGCTGTTTTTT	CATGQGAGTGELFF
TRBV29-1	TRBJ2-3	-	few	TGCAGCGCCAATGGGGCGGGCGCTAGCACAGATACGCAGTATTTT	CSANGAGASTDTQYF
TRBV7-2	TRBJ2-7	-	few	TGTGCCAGCAGCGGCGGACTATCCTTCTCCTACGAGCAGTACTTC	CASSGGLSFSYEQYF
TRBV7-2	TRBJ2-7	-	many	TGTGCCAGCAGCTTCAGGGAGGCATACGAGCAGTACTTC	CASSFREAYEQYF
TRBV7-9	TRBJ2-7	-	-	TGTGCCAGCAGCTTTATGGGGGCACTGGGCGAGCAGTACTTC	CASSFMGALGEQYF
TRBV4-3	TRBJ2-2	-	few	TGCGCCAGCAGCCAAGATATTCAGGCGAACACCGGGGAGCTGTTTTTT	CASSQDIQANTGELFF
TRBV10-3	TRBJ2-7	TRBD2	once	TGTGCCATCACCGAGAGGCGGGAGACCTACGAGCAGTACTTC	CAITERRETYEQYF
TRBV5-1	TRBJ2-7	-	-	TGCGCCAGCAGCTTTAGTTCAGGGAACTACGAGCAGTACTTC	CASSFSSGNYEQYF
TRBV7-8	TRBJ1-4	-	-	TGTGCCAGCAGCTTTACAGGGTTAGGTGAAAAACTGTTTTTT	CASSFTGLGEKLFF
TRBV6-5	TRBJ2-6	-	-	TGTGCCAGCAGTTCCCAGGCGTCTGGGGCCAACGTCCTGACTTTC	CASSSQASGANVLTF
TRBV9	TRBJ2-7	-	-	TGTGCCAGCAGCGTTTGGAGTCAGGGGAACTACGAGCAGTACTTC	CASSVWSQGNYEQYF
TRBV5-4	TRBJ2-7	-	few	TGTGCCAGCAGCTTGGCACTACCTCCCTACGAGCAGTACTTC	CASSLALPPYEQYF
TRBV5-1	TRBJ2-7	-	-	TGCGCCAGCAGCGGGAATAGGGGGGGATCCTACGAGCAGTACTTC	CASSGNRGGSYEQYF
TRBV13	TRBJ2-7	TRBD2	-	TGTGCCAGCAGCCCGACTAGCGTAAAAGAGCAGTACTTC	CASSPTSVKEQYF
TRBV7-2	TRBJ2-3	-	-	TGTGCCAGCAGCCTATACACATATACGCAGTATTTT	CASSLYTYTQYF
TRBV7-3	TRBJ1-1	-	-	TGTGCCAGCAGCTCCGGACGGGGGGCTGAAGCTTTCTTT	CASSSGRGAEAFF
TRBV10-3	TRBJ2-7	TRBD2	-	TGTGCCATCAGTGAGACGGGGGGCACTAGCGGGAGGTACGAGCAGTACTTC	CAISETGGTSGRYEQYF
TRBV20-1	TRBJ2-5	TRBD2	few	TGCAGTGCCGGGACTAGCGGGAGGGCCACCGAGACCCAGTACTTC	CSAGTSGRATETQYF
TRBV14	TRBJ2-7	-	few	TGTGCCAGCAGCCATATAGGTTCGCCAAACCGCCGAGCCGAGCAGTACTTC	CASSHIGSPNRRAEQYF
TRBV7-2	TRBJ2-7	-	-	TGTGCCAGCAGCCCAACAGGGCAGCACGAGCAGTACTTC	CASSPTGQHEQYF
TRBV5-1	TRBJ2-1	-	few	TGCGCGGCGGCGGTTGGGAGTGAGCAGTTCTTC	CAAAVGSEQFF
TRBV7-8	TRBJ2-7	-	-	TGTGCCAGCAGCTCCACAAGACTACAGGGCCGGGAGCAGTACTTC	CASSSTRLQGREQYF
TRBV6-1	TRBJ2-3	-	-	TGTGCCAGCAGGGAGGGAGACACTAGCACAGATACGCAGTATTTT	CASREGDTSTDTQYF
TRBV12-3/TRBV12-4	TRBJ1-1	-	few	TGTGCCAGCAGTTTTTACGACGACACTGAAGCTTTCTTT	CASSFYDDTEAFF
TRBV20-1	TRBJ2-1	-	-	TGCAGTGCTAGCCCCATGGATTACAATGAGCAGTTCTTC	CSASPMDYNEQFF
TRBV3-1	TRBJ2-1	-	-	TGTGCCAGCAGCCAAAGCCTTGAGCAGTTCTTC	CASSQSLEQFF
TRBV5-1	TRBJ2-5	-	-	TGCGCCAGCTCCGAGGATATGAGCCAAGAGACCCAGTACTTC	CASSEDMSQETQYF